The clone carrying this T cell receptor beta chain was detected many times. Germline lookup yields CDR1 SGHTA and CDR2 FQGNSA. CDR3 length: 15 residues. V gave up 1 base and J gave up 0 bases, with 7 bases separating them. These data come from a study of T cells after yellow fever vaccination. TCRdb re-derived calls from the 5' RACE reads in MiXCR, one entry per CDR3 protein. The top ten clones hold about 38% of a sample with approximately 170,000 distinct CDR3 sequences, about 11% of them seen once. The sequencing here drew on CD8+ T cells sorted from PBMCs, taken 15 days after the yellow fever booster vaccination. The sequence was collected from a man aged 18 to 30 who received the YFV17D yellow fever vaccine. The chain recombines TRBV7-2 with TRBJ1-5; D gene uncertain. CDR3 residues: CASSLVPNSNQPQHF. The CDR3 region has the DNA TGTGCCAGCAGCTTAGTCCCAAATAGCAATCAGCCCCAGCATTTT.